These 26 T cell receptor beta chains came from one sample sequenced in a study of blood T cell repertoires in COVID-19. Sequencing was performed with immunoSEQ multiplex PCR; in TCRdb, only in-frame clones are kept and a portion is missing. Of roughly 250,000 clones in the sample, 70% to 90% were seen once. Sequencing was carried out using PBMCs or T cells enriched from blood (not recorded which). These receptors all come from a woman aged 40 to 55 with acute COVID-19.

V usage is TRBV6-2 or TRBV6-3 and J usage is TRBJ2-7, with 7 positions matching TRBD1. The J segment lost 11 bases and the V segment lost 6 bases, leaving 10 bases of the junction unmatched. In germline, CDR1 is MNHEY, CDR2 SVGEGT. This CDR3 has 12 amino acids. The CDR3: CASSQRTGREYV. CDR3 in DNA: TGTGCCAGCAGCCAGAGGACAGGTCGGGAGTACGTC.

The CDR3 protein is CASTSCPGGEDYEQYV. For the CDR3, the DNA is TGTGCCAGCACTTCATGCCCGGGGGGAGAGGACTACGAGCAGTACGTC. The chain is built from TRBV21-1 and TRBJ2-7; the D call in the table, TRBD2, was not verified against the DNA. TRBV21-1 is annotated as a pseudogene. This CDR3 is 16 amino acids long.

J is TRBJ1-1 and V is TRBV14; D is unclear. The CDR3 is made up of 15 amino acids. CDR1 is SGHDN and CDR2 is FVKESK in the germline V gene. The V end lost 4 bases, the J end lost 0 bases, and 12 bases lay between the germline ends. The CDR3 sequence is CASSPPYTVNTEAFF. The CDR3 DNA sequence: TGTGCCAGCAGCCCCCCCTATACCGTGAACACTGAAGCTTTCTTT.

The chain couples TRBV13 to TRBJ2-7; D gene unclear. CDR3 length: 13 residues. The V end was cut by 1 base, the J end by 7 bases, with 11 bases between. CDR1 is PRHDT and CDR2 is FYEKMQ in the germline V gene (reference sequence). CDR3: CASSLDYQREQYV. The CDR3 DNA reads as TGTGCCAGCAGCTTAGACTACCAGAGGGAGCAGTACGTC.

The V and J genes are TRBV6-2 or TRBV6-3 and TRBJ2-5; D gene unclear. Trimming cost V 5 bases and J 0 bases, with 13 bases left between them. This CDR3 contains 15 residues. Germline CDR1 and CDR2: MNHEY and SVGEGT. CDR3 sequence reads: CASSPHLADQETQYF. In DNA form, the CDR3 reads TGTGCCAGCAGTCCCCACTTGGCGGACCAAGAGACCCAGTACTTC.

The rearrangement uses TRBV28 and TRBJ1-4; D gene unclear. The germline gives CDR1 MDHEN, CDR2 SYDVKM. The V end was cut by 2 bases, the J end by 7 bases, with 11 bases between. This CDR3 is built from 14 residues. CDR3 residues: CASSLPHRGEKLFF. The DNA for the CDR3 is TGTGCCAGCAGTTTACCCCACCGAGGTGAAAAACTGTTTTTT.

The chain has TRBV5-5 and TRBJ2-1, with TRBD2 identical over 9 bases. Germline CDR1 is SGHKS and CDR2 is YYEKEE (reference sequence). V shed 0 bases and J 2 bases; nucleotides not matched to a gene: 6. The CDR3 runs 17 residues. The CDR3, as DNA: TGTGCCAGCAGCTTGGACCCGGGACTAGCCCCCTACAATGAGCAGTTCTTC. Amino acids: CASSLDPGLAPYNEQFF.

The chain uses TRBV27 and TRBJ2-5; 11 bases align to TRBD1. J was trimmed by 5 bases and V by 5 bases; bases with no gene match: 7. This CDR3 region has 15 residues. The germline CDR1 and CDR2 sequences are MNHEY and SMNVEV (reference sequence). CDR3 in amino acids: CASSTGTGGWETQYF. CDR3 nucleotides: TGTGCCAGCAGTACGGGGACAGGGGGATGGGAGACCCAGTACTTC.

This clone showed up just a few times. This chain uses TRBV19 with TRBJ2-1; 7 nucleotides agree with TRBD2. V dropped 6 bases and J dropped 5; count of bases not matched to a gene: 10. The CDR3 has 15 amino acids. The germline V gene has CDR1 LNHDA and CDR2 SQIVND (reference sequence). As DNA, the CDR3 is TGTGCCAGTAGAGGAGGGCTAGCGGAGGACAATGAGCAGTTCTTC. It specifies CASRGGLAEDNEQFF.

This chain links TRBV21-1 with TRBJ2-1; TRBD1, the D gene given by the table, was not confirmed from the DNA. TRBV21-1 constitutes a pseudogene. This CDR3 has 18 amino acids. The CDR3 here is CASSKKDRDRGPNNEQFF. CDR3 coding DNA: TGTGCCAGCAGCAAAAAGGATAGGGACAGGGGGCCGAACAATGAGCAGTTCTTC.

The rearrangement joins TRBV28 to TRBJ1-1, with 8 bases matching TRBD1. V trimming: 6 bases; J trimming: 4 bases; junction bases outside the gene matches: 10. The CDR3 spans 15 residues. CDR1 and CDR2 from the germline V gene are MDHEN and SYDVKM. CDR3 loop: CASSQPRGPVTEAFF. CDR3 coding DNA: TGTGCCAGCAGCCAACCCAGGGGGCCGGTCACTGAAGCTTTCTTT. Full variable domain (rest looked up from reference TRBV28 and TRBJ1-1): DVKVTQSSRYLVKRTGEKVFLECVQDMDHENMFWYRQDPGLGLRLIYFSYDVKMKEKGDIPEGYSVSREKKERFSLILESASTNQTSMYLCASSQPRGPVTEAFFGQGTRLTVV.

This rearrangement joins TRBV3-1 (or the pseudogene TRBV3-2) to TRBJ2-7, with TRBD2 as a possible D gene (6 bases). The V end lost 5 bases, the J end lost 0 bases, and 11 bases lay between the germline ends. Germline CDR1 and CDR2: LGHDT and YNNKEL (reference sequence). The CDR3 runs to 14 residues. CDR3 residues: CASSLYGSSYEQYF. CDR3 DNA: TGTGCCAGCAGCTTGTACGGGAGCTCCTACGAGCAGTACTTC.

The chain uses TRBV27 and TRBJ1-1, with D possibly being TRBD1 (5 bases). V lost 5 bases and J 4 bases, leaving 8 bases between the germline ends. Germline V gives CDR1 MNHEY, CDR2 SMNVEV (reference sequence). CDR3 length: 12 amino acids. The CDR3 reads CASSRGGTEAFF. The CDR3 DNA sequence: TGTGCCAGCAGTCGGGGGGGCACTGAAGCTTTCTTT.

The V gene is TRBV2, the J gene TRBJ1-2, with TRBD1 matching over 9 bases. The germline V gene has CDR1 SNHLY and CDR2 FYNNEI. This CDR3 is built from 12 residues. J gave up 8 bases and V 6 bases, and 4 bases lay outside the gene matches. The CDR3 protein is CASSLTGGGYTF. As DNA, the CDR3 is TGTGCCAGCAGCCTGACAGGGGGAGGCTACACCTTC.

V usage is TRBV9 and J usage is TRBJ2-1; 13 bases fit TRBD2. Trimming removed 0 bases from V and 0 bases from J; junction bases left unmatched: 0. This CDR3 has 17 residues. The germline gives CDR1 SGDLS, CDR2 YYNGEE. CDR3 DNA: TGTGCCAGCAGCGTAGGGACTAGCGGGAGCTCCTACAATGAGCAGTTCTTC. Its translation is CASSVGTSGSSYNEQFF.

This clone appeared once. The chain joins TRBV18 to TRBJ2-7; TRBD2 matches 7 bases. The CDR3 length is 16 residues. Germline V gene sequence: CDR1 KGHSH, CDR2 LQKENI. Losses at the gene ends were 3 bases for V and 4 bases for J; bases not matched to a gene: 12. The DNA of the CDR3 is TGTGCCAGCTCACCTTCTAGCGGAGCCTTACTATACGAGCAGTACTTC. Translating gives CASSPSSGALLYEQYF.

The rearrangement uses TRBV18 and TRBJ1-1, with 8 bases fitting TRBD1. CDR3 length equals 12 residues. Germline CDR1 reads KGHSH; CDR2 reads LQKENI. Trimming cost V 6 bases and J 12 bases; bases outside gene matches: 9. DNA for the CDR3: TGTGCCAGCTCTCCGCAGGGACAGGAGTCTTTCTTT. Translating it yields CASSPQGQESFF.

V gene TRBV19 combines with J gene TRBJ2-5; 7 nucleotides agree with TRBD1. V shed 6 bases and J 3 bases; nucleotides not matched to a gene: 7. CDR1 is LNHDA and CDR2 is SQIVND in the germline V gene (reference sequence). The CDR3 spans 14 residues. CDR3 nucleotide sequence: TGTGCCAGTAGCGCGAATGACAGGGAAGAGACCCAGTACTTC. As protein: CASSANDREETQYF.

This sequence joins TRBV5-4 and TRBJ1-1, with D maybe TRBD1 (5 bases). Germline CDR1 is SGHNT and CDR2 is YYREEE (reference sequence). The ends were cut back, 1 base at V and 6 bases at J, with 10 bases in the middle. The CDR3 covers 13 residues. CDR3: CASSLTGIPEAFF. The CDR3 coding sequence is TGTGCCAGCAGCTTGACAGGTATCCCTGAAGCTTTCTTT.

This chain connects TRBV7-8 to TRBJ1-6; no clear D. Trimming shortened V by 5 bases and J by 5 bases, and 16 bases separated the two germline ends. Germline CDR1 is SGHVS and CDR2 is FQNEAQ. The CDR3 totals 16 residues. CDR3 amino acids: CASSEHQPGNNSPLHF. DNA of the CDR3: TGTGCCAGCAGCGAACACCAGCCGGGAAATAATTCACCCCTCCACTTT.

J is TRBJ1-2 and V is TRBV5-4; tentative D call: TRBD1 (6 bases). Per germline, CDR1 SGHNT and CDR2 YYREEE (reference sequence). V shed 1 base and J shed 5 bases, with 24 bases lying between them. This CDR3 contains 18 residues. This chain's CDR3 is CASSLKGGMVARVYGYTF. CDR3 sequence (DNA): TGTGCCAGCAGCTTGAAGGGGGGGATGGTGGCCAGGGTATATGGCTACACCTTC.

The chain is built from TRBV6-2 or TRBV6-3 and TRBJ2-7; D not resolved. The CDR3 loop spans 16 amino acids. Germline loops: CDR1 MNHEY, CDR2 SVGEGT. V was trimmed by 3 bases and J by 4 bases, leaving 19 bases between them. The CDR3 region has the DNA TGTGCCAGCAGTTATTCCGCGGCCGTACTTGGGTACGAGCAGTACGTC. As protein: CASSYSAAVLGYEQYV.

The CDR3 region is CASSRTGSGGGYTF. The CDR3 bases are TGTGCCAGCAGCCGGACGGGCTCAGGGGGTGGCTACACCTTC. This sequence joins TRBV3-1 (or the pseudogene TRBV3-2) and TRBJ1-2; 7 nucleotides line up with TRBD1. J was trimmed by 7 bases and V by 4 bases; bases with no gene match: 9. Germline CDR1 is LGHDT and CDR2 is YNNKEL (reference sequence). The CDR3 is 14 amino acids.

The V gene is TRBV7-8, the J gene TRBJ1-3; no firm D call. The germline V gene has CDR1 SGHVS and CDR2 FQNEAQ. V was trimmed by 1 base and J by 0 bases, leaving 13 bases between them. This CDR3 spans 17 amino acids. As DNA, the CDR3 is TGTGCCAGCAGCTTAGAGTGGCAGGTCTCCTCTGGAAACACCATATATTTT. It encodes CASSLEWQVSSGNTIYF.

The CDR3 region has the DNA TGTGCCACCAGTGAAACCGGGACAGGGGATGGCTACACCTTC. This sequence encodes CATSETGTGDGYTF. The chain recombines TRBV24-1 with TRBJ1-2, with TRBD1 matching over 10 bases. V lost 4 bases to trimming and J lost 6 bases; unmatched junction nucleotides: 4. This CDR3 has 14 amino acids. CDR1 and CDR2 from the germline V gene are KGHDR and SFDVKD.

This clone occurred a few times. This chain links TRBV13 with TRBJ1-2, with TRBD1 matching over 7 bases. CDR1 is PRHDT, CDR2 FYEKMQ, per germline (reference sequence). The CDR3 runs 14 residues. The trim removed 5 bases at V and 8 bases at J, leaving 11 bases unmatched. Here the CDR3 DNA reads TGTGCCAGCAGCCCCAGGGGGGAGCTAAAAGGCTACACCTTC. The encoded protein is CASSPRGELKGYTF.